A single sample is the source of the 25 T cell receptor beta chains below, sequenced in a study of patients with pleural tuberculosis (dated by TCRdb to the mid-2010s). Sequencing was performed on an Illumina Genome Analyzer IIx. TCRdb reran the public reads through fastp at Q25 and MiXCR, keeping productive beta chains. Rows with a matching CDR3 protein are joined into one entry that keeps the most common DNA and genes. Across this sample there are 40,000 to 55,000 distinct CDR3 sequences, with 5.5% to 8% seen only once. The top ten clones comprise 15% to 20% of the sample. The receptor set was obtained from a human donor with pleural tuberculosis.

This clonotype was recorded at least ten times. The chain employs TRBV18 and TRBJ1-1; no clear D gene. The CDR3 totals 13 residues. The germline V gene has CDR1 KGHSH and CDR2 LQKENI. With 6 bases removed from V and 1 base from J, the gap between germline ends came to 9 bases. The chain's CDR3 is CASSATQNTEAFF. For the CDR3, the DNA is TGTGCCAGCTCCGCAACCCAGAACACTGAAGCTTTCTTT.

There are many counts of this clonotype. The V call is TRBV20-1, the J call TRBJ2-3; D is undetermined. Germline V lookup: CDR1 DFQATT, CDR2 SNEGSKA (reference sequence). V lost 6 bases to trimming and J lost 4 bases, with 8 bases between them. The CDR3 totals 11 residues. The CDR3 sequence: CSAQDSDTQYF. For the CDR3, the DNA is TGCAGTGCGCAAGACTCAGATACGCAGTATTTT.

The chain combines TRBV12-3 or TRBV12-4 with TRBJ2-2, with D perhaps matching TRBD1 or TRBD2 (5 bases each). This CDR3 has 16 amino acids. V was shortened by 3 bases and J by 2 bases, with 13 bases between the two germline ends. The CDR3 DNA is TGTGCCAGCAGTTTGGCGGCAGGGAGAAACACCGGGGAGCTGTTTTTT. The encoded protein is CASSLAAGRNTGELFF.

This clonotype was detected ten times or more. The chain couples TRBV12-3 or TRBV12-4 to TRBJ2-3; 7 nucleotides agree with TRBD2. V trimming: 1 base; J trimming: 4 bases; junction bases outside the gene matches: 11. The CDR3 consists of 17 residues. This CDR3 reads CASSLGFPRLAPDTQYF. CDR3 in DNA: TGTGCCAGCAGTTTAGGGTTCCCACGACTAGCTCCAGATACGCAGTATTTT.

This clonotype was seen ten or more times. The CDR3 here is CSARGMSGRNIQYF. CDR3 coding DNA: TGCAGTGCTAGAGGTATGAGCGGGAGGAACATTCAGTACTTC. This sequence joins TRBV20-1 and TRBJ2-4; 9 bases are a match to TRBD2. Trimming removed 1 base from V and 7 bases from J; junction bases left unmatched: 5. The CDR3 runs to 14 residues. The germline CDR1 and CDR2 sequences are DFQATT and SNEGSKA (reference sequence).

This clonotype was detected many times. The chain links TRBV2 to TRBJ2-3; D not resolved. This CDR3 spans 14 amino acids. Trimming shortened V by 1 base and J by 6 bases, and 11 bases separated the two germline ends. Germline CDR1 is SNHLY and CDR2 is FYNNEI. The CDR3 loop is CASSEGLLGDTQYF. CDR3 nucleotides: TGTGCCAGCAGTGAAGGACTCCTGGGTGATACGCAGTATTTT.

This clonotype was observed many times. This chain joins TRBV27 and TRBJ2-3; D unresolved. The CDR3 covers 13 residues. V was cut by 6 bases and J by 2 bases, with 9 bases left in between. Germline CDR1 MNHEY, CDR2 SMNVEV (reference sequence). This chain's CDR3 is CASSNADTDTQYF. DNA of the CDR3: TGTGCCAGCAGCAACGCGGACACAGATACGCAGTATTTT.

The chain recombines TRBV11-2 with TRBJ1-1; 7 nucleotides line up with TRBD1. The length of the CDR3 is 13 residues. Germline CDR1 and CDR2: SGHAT and FQNNGV. With V trimmed by 10 bases and J by 3 bases, 8 bases remained unmatched. CDR3 in DNA: TGTGCCACCATCAGGGGGGGCGACACTGAAGCTTTCTTT. Translating gives CATIRGGDTEAFF.

This clonotype appeared many times. The chain uses TRBV7-2 and TRBJ1-2; D uncertain. CDR1 and CDR2 from the germline V gene are SGHTA and FQGNSA. CDR3 size: 13 residues. V lost 0 bases to trimming and J lost 8 bases, with 10 bases between them. The CDR3 DNA reads TGTGCCAGCAGCTTAGCCCCCAACACGGGCTACACCTTC. Translation: CASSLAPNTGYTF. Together with reference TRBV7-2 and TRBJ1-2, the CDR3 gives the full variable domain: GAGVSQSPSNKVTEKGKDVELRCDPISGHTALYWYRQSLGQGLEFLIYFQGNSAPDKSGLPSDRFSAERTGGSVSTLTIQRTQQEDSAVYLCASSLAPNTGYTFGSGTRLTVV.

This clonotype was observed many times. The rearrangement uses TRBV29-1 and TRBJ1-5; 8 nucleotides match TRBD1. The germline gives CDR1 SQVTM, CDR2 ANQGSEA. CDR3 length: 14 amino acids. The trim removed 7 bases at V and 3 bases at J, leaving 8 bases unmatched. The CDR3 spells CSARTGGVNQPQHF. In DNA, the CDR3 is TGCAGCGCCCGTACAGGGGGAGTCAATCAGCCCCAGCATTTT.

A note on this clonotype: A much more abundant neighbour one base away suggests this may be a read error. The V gene is TRBV20-1, the J gene TRBJ2-1, with unresolved D. There are 13 residues in the CDR3. Looked up from germline, CDR1 is DFQATT and CDR2 is SNEGSKA (reference sequence). The germline V and J ends were trimmed by 2 bases and 4 bases, with 9 bases remaining between them. CDR3 sequence reads: CSARRQPYNEQFF. The CDR3 coding sequence is TGCAGTGCTAGACGGCAGCCTTACAATGAGCAGTTCTTC.

Concerning this clonotype itself: This could be a read error, since a much larger clone is one nucleotide away. This rearrangement joins TRBV11-1 to TRBJ1-6, with D hard to call. CDR3 length: 14 residues. Germline V lookup: CDR1 SGHAT, CDR2 FQDESV (reference sequence). Here the CDR3 DNA reads TGTGCCAGCAGCTTATTACGGATTAATCCACCCCTCCACTTT. This sequence encodes CASSLLRINPPLHF.

This clonotype came up many times. This chain links TRBV11-2 with TRBJ1-2; D remains ambiguous. The ends were cut back, 3 bases at V and 3 bases at J, with 8 bases in the middle. The CDR3 loop spans 13 amino acids. Germline CDR1 reads SGHAT; CDR2 reads FQNNGV. CDR3 bases: TGTGCCAGCAGCTTTGGACTGGACTATGGCTACACCTTC. As protein: CASSFGLDYGYTF.

This clonotype was recorded at least ten times. J is TRBJ2-3 and V is TRBV25-1; 7 bases are a match to TRBD2. V trimming: 4 bases; J trimming: 3 bases; junction bases outside the gene matches: 10. The CDR3 is 16 amino acids. Germline V lookup: CDR1 MGHDK, CDR2 SYGVNS. The CDR3 loop reads CASSGTRRAPTDTQYF. In nucleotides, the CDR3 is TGTGCCAGCAGTGGGACTAGACGGGCACCAACAGATACGCAGTATTTT.

The genes are TRBV2 and TRBJ2-2, with 11 bases aligning to TRBD2. Germline CDR1 reads SNHLY; CDR2 reads FYNNEI. V trimming: 2 bases; J trimming: 4 bases; junction bases outside the gene matches: 0. The CDR3 is 15 residues long. CDR3 bases: TGTGCCAGCAGTGAAACTAGCGGGAGCACCGGGGAGCTGTTTTTT. Translating gives CASSETSGSTGELFF.

V usage is TRBV4-2 and J usage is TRBJ1-4; 9 bases are a match to TRBD1. V dropped 5 bases and J dropped 4; count of bases not matched to a gene: 5. CDR3 length: 15 amino acids. The V gene's germline CDR1 is LGHNA and CDR2 YNFKEQ. CDR3 bases: TGTGCCAGCAGCACAAACAGGGGGCTTAATGAAAAACTGTTTTTT. This codes for CASSTNRGLNEKLFF.

The sample holds many counts of this clonotype. V and J are TRBV28 and TRBJ1-1; D may be TRBD1 (5 bases). This CDR3 is built from 15 residues. Trimming stripped 1 base from V and 5 bases from J, with 14 bases between. CDR1 MDHEN and CDR2 SYDVKM come from the germline V gene. The CDR3 bases are TGTGCCAGCAGTTTATCCCCGGGGGGGGTGACTGAAGCTTTCTTT. Encoded protein: CASSLSPGGVTEAFF.

This clonotype was detected a few times. A single base separates this from a much larger clone, so it may be a read error. The CDR3: CSAKSPETQYF. CDR3 nucleotide sequence: TGCAGTGCAAAGTCCCCAGAGACCCAGTACTTC. This sequence joins TRBV20-1 and TRBJ2-5; no clear D. Germline values: CDR1 DFQATT, CDR2 SNEGSKA (reference sequence). The V and J ends lost 6 bases and 4 bases respectively, with 9 bases between them. The CDR3 loop spans 11 amino acids.

This sequence joins TRBV5-4 and TRBJ2-1; TRBD2 matches at 11 bases. V shed 1 base, J shed 4 bases, and the junction held 4 bases outside the gene matches. Germline values: CDR1 SGHNT, CDR2 YYREEE (reference sequence). The CDR3 consists of 16 residues. Here the CDR3 reads CASSLRTSGFYNEQFF. The CDR3 region has the DNA TGTGCCAGCAGCTTGCGGACTAGCGGGTTTTACAATGAGCAGTTCTTC.

This clonotype occurred many times. This CDR3 is CASRTEGRSPLHF. CDR3 DNA sequence: TGTGCCAGCCGGACAGAGGGTCGGTCACCCCTCCACTTT. This chain links TRBV2 with TRBJ1-6, with a tentative D call TRBD1 (6 bases). V lost 8 bases and J lost 10, with 15 bases in between. The CDR3 consists of 13 residues. Germline V gives CDR1 SNHLY, CDR2 FYNNEI.

This clonotype was counted many times. This chain connects TRBV11-1 to TRBJ2-2; D may be TRBD1 (7 bases). Germline V gives CDR1 SGHAT, CDR2 FQDESV (reference sequence). The ends were cut back, 6 bases at V and 6 bases at J, with 17 bases in the middle. This CDR3 is built from 15 residues. CDR3 protein: CASRPRQGGAGELFF. The CDR3 DNA reads as TGTGCCAGCAGACCAAGGCAGGGGGGAGCCGGGGAGCTGTTTTTT.

This clonotype was found many times. The chain is built from TRBV2 and TRBJ1-2; D remains unclear. CDR1 and CDR2 (germline): SNHLY, FYNNEI. Trimming removed 3 bases from V and 6 bases from J, with 14 bases in between. CDR3 length equals 14 residues. This chain's CDR3 is CASSDYRRGNGYTF. The DNA for the CDR3 is TGTGCCAGCAGTGACTATAGGCGGGGAAATGGCTACACCTTC.

This clonotype was found many times. The chain joins TRBV27 to TRBJ1-5; maybe TRBD1 (5 bases). CDR3 length: 14 residues. CDR1 and CDR2 from the germline V gene are MNHEY and SMNVEV (reference sequence). V lost 3 bases and J lost 6, with 12 bases in between. The CDR3 nucleotides read TGTGCCAGCAGTTTGGTAAGGGGACGTCAGCCCCAGCATTTT. This codes for CASSLVRGRQPQHF.

This clonotype was detected many times. The V call is TRBV20-1, the J call TRBJ2-1, with 12 bases aligning to TRBD2. The CDR3 is made up of 17 amino acids. CDR1 and CDR2 from the germline V gene are DFQATT and SNEGSKA (reference sequence). Trimming at V came to 1 base and at J to 1 base, leaving 5 bases not matched to a gene. The CDR3 DNA is TGCAGTGCTAGAGGAGGAGGACTAGCGGGATCCTACAATGAGCAGTTCTTC. Residues: CSARGGGLAGSYNEQFF.

This clonotype was seen repeatedly, ten times or more. One end of the junction does not line up with germline, which may come from a read error. The chain employs TRBV27 and TRBJ2-7, with TRBD1 identical over 7 bases. The CDR3 has 11 amino acids. Germline V lookup: CDR1 MNHEY, CDR2 SMNVEV (reference sequence). CDR3 protein: CATGHAYEQYF. CDR3 DNA sequence: TGCGCGACAGGGCATGCCTACGAGCAGTACTTC.